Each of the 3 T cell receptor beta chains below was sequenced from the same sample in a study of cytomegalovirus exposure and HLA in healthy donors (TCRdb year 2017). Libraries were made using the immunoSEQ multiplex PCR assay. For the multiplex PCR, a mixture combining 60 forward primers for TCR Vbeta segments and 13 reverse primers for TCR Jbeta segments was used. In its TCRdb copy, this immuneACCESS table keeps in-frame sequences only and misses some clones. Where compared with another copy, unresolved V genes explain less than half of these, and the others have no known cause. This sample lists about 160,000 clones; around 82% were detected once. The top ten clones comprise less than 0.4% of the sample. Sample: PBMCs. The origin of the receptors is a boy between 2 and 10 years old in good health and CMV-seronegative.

The CDR3 coding sequence is TGTGCCAGCAGCCCCATAGGGGGACAGGGACCCTACGAGCAGTACTTC. The encoded protein is CASSPIGGQGPYEQYF. The chain uses TRBV13 and TRBJ2-7; 9 positions match TRBD1. The junction had 10 bases not matched to a gene; V was cut back by 5 bases and J by 2 bases. The CDR3 extends over 16 amino acids. Germline V gene data show CDR1 as PRHDT and CDR2 as FYEKMQ (reference sequence).

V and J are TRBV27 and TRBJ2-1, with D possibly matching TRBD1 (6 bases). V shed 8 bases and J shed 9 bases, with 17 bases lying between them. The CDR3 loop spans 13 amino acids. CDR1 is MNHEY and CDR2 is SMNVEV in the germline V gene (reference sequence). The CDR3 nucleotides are TGTGCCAGCGGCAAGAGAAGGGGGTCTGAGCAGTTCTTC. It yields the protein CASGKRRGSEQFF.

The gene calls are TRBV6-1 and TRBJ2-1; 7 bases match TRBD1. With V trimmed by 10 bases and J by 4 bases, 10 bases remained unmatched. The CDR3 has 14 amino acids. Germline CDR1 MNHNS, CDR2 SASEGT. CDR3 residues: CAIDRDRGYNEQFF. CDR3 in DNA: TGTGCCATTGACCGGGACAGAGGGTACAATGAGCAGTTCTTC.